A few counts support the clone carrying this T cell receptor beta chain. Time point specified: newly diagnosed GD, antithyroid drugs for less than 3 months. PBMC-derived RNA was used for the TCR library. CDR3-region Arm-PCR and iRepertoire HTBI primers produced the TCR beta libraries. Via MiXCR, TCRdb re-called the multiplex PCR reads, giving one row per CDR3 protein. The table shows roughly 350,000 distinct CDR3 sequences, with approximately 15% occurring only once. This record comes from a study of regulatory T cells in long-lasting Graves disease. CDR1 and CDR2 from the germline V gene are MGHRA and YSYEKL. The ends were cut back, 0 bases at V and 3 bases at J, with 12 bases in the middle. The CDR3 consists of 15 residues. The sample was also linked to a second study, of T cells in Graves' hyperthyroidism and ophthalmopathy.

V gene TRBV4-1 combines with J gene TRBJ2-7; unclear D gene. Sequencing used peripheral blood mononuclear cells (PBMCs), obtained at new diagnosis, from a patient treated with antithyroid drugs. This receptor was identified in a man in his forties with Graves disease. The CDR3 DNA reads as TGCGCCAGCAGCCAAGATTGGGTGGTGCACTACGAGCAGTACTTC. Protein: CASSQDWVVHYEQYF.